The clone carrying this T cell receptor beta chain appeared many times. Its specificity is unknown. This specimen comes from a study of human T cells and chemical hapten exposure. Study-wide findings and caveats: Patch test score rose with PT1 expanded TCRs, significant at 8, 16, 32, not 4.

Documented time point: patch test 1, 2 weeks after DPC sensitization. Treatment in this sample: therapeutic diphenylcyclopropenone sensitization with weekly scalp DPC. TCRdb reprocessed the RACE reads via MiXCR and lists one record per CDR3 protein. The table includes about 380,000 distinct CDR3 sequences, 4% to 5.5% detected once. Sample: whole blood, taken in connection with sensitization to the hapten diphenylcyclopropenone (DPC). This clonotype was sampled from a woman aged 45 to 65 with alopecia areata. Some clones in this sample may be carry-over from other donors' samples.

DNA of the CDR3: TGTGCCAGCAGCCAAGGTAGATTCAACGAGCAGTACTTC. Protein: CASSQGRFNEQYF. This sequence joins TRBV4-2 and TRBJ2-7; D gene unclear. Trimming stripped 1 base from V and 5 bases from J, with 9 bases between. Germline CDR1 reads LGHNA; CDR2 reads YNFKEQ. The CDR3 consists of 13 residues.